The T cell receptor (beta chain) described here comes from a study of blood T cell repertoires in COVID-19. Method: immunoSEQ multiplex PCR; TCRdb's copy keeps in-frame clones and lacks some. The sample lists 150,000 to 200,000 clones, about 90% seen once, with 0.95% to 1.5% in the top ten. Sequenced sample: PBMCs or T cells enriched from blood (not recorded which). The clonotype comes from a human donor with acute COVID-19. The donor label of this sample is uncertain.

CDR3 region: CASSIGPRGDEQFF. CDR3 sequence (DNA): TGTGCCAGCAGCATTGGACCCCGCGGGGATGAGCAGTTCTTC. The chain uses TRBV9 and TRBJ2-1; maybe TRBD2 (6 bases). Germline CDR1 reads SGDLS; CDR2 reads YYNGEE. The CDR3 sequence is 14 residues long. With 4 bases removed from V and 8 bases from J, the gap between germline ends came to 16 bases.